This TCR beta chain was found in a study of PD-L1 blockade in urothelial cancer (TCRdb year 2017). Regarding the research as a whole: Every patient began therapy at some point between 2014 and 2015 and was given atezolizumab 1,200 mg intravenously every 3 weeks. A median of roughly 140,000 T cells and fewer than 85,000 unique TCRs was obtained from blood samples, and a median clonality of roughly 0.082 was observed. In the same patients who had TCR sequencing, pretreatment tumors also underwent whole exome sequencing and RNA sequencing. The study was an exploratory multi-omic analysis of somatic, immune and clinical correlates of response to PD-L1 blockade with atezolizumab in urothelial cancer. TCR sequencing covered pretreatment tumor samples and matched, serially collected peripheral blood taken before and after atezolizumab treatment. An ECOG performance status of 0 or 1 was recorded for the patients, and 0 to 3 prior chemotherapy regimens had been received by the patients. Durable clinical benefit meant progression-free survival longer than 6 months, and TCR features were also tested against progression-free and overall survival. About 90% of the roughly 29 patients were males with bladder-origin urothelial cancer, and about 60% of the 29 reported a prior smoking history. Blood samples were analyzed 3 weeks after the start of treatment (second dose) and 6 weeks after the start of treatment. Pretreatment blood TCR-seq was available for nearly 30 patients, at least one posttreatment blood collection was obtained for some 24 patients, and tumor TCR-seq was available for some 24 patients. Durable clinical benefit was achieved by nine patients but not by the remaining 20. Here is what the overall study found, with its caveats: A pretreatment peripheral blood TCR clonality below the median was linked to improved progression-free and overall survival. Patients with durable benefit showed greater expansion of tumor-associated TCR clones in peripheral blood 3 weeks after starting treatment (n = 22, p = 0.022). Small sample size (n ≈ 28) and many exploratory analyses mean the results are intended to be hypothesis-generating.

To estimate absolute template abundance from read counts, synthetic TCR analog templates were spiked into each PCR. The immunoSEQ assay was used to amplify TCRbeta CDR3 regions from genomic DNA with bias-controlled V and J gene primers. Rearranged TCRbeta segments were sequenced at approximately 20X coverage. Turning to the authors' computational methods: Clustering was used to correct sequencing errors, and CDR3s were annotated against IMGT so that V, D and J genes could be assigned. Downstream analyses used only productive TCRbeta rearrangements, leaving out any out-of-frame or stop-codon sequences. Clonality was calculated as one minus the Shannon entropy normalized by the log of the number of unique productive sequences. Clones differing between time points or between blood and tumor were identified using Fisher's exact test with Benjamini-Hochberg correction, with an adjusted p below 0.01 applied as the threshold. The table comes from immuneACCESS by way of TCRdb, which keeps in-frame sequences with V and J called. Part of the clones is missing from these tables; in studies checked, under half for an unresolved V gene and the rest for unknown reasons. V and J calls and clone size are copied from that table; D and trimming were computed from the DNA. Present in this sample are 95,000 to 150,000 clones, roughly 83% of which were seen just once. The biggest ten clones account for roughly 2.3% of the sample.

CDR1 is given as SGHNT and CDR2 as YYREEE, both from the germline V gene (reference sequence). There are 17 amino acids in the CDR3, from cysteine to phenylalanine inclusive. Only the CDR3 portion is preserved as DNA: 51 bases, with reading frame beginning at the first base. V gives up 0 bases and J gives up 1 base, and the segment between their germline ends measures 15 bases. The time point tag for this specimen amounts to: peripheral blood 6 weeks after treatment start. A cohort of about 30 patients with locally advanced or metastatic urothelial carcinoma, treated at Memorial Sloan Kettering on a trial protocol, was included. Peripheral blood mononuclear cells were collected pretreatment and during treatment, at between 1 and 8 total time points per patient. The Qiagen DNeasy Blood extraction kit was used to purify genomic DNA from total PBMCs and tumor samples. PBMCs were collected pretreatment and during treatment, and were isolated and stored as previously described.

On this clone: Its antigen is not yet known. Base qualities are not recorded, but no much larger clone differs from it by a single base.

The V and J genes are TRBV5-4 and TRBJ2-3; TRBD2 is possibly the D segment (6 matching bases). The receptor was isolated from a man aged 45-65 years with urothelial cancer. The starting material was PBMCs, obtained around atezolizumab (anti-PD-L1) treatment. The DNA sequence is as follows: TGTGCCAGCAGCTTGGACGGGGGAAGCTTCGGCACAGATACGCAGTATTTT. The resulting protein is CASSLDGGSFGTDTQYF. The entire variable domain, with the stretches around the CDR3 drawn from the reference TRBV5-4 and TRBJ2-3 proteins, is ETGVTQSPTHLIKTRGQQVTLRCSSQSGHNTVSWYQQALGQGPQFIFQYYREEENGRGNFPPRFSGLQFPNYSSELNVNALELDDSALYLCASSLDGGSFGTDTQYFGPGTRLTVL.